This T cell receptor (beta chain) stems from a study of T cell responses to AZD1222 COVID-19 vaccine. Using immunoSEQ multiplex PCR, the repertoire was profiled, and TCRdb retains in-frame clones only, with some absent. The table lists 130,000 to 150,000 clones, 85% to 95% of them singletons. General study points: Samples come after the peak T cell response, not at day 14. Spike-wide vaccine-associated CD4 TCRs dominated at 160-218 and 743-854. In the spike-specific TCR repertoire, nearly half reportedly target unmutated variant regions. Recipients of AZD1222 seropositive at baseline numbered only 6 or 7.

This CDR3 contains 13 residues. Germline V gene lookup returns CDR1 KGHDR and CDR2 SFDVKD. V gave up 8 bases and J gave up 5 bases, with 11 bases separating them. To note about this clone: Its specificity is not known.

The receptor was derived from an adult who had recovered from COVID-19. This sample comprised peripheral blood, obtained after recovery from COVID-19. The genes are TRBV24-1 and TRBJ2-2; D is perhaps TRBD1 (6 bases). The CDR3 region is CATIGGETGELFF. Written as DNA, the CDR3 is TGTGCCACCATTGGGGGCGAGACCGGGGAGCTGTTTTTT.